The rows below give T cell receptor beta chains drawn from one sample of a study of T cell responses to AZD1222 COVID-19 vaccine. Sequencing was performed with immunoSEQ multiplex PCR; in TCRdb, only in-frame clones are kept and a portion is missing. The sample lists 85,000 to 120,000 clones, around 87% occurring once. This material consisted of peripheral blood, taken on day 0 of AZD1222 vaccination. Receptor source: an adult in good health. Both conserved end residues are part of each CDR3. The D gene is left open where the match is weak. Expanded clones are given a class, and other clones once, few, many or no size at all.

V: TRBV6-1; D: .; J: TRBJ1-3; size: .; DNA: TGTGCCAGCAGTGAGGGGTCAGACGAAGACACCATATATTTT; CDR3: CASSEGSDEDTIYF
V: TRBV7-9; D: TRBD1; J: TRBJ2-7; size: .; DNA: TGTGCCAGCAGCTTAGCTTTGGGACAGGGCGGCACCTACGAGCAGTACTTC; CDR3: CASSLALGQGGTYEQYF
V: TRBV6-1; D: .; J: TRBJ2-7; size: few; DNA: TGTGCCAGCAGTGAAGTCCCAGGGAGGTCCTACGAGCAGTACTTC; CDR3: CASSEVPGRSYEQYF
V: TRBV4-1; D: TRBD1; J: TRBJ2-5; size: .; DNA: TGCGCCAGCAGCGACGACAGGGGCGAGACCCAGTACTTC; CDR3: CASSDDRGETQYF
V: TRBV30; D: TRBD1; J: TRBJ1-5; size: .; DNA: TGTGCCTGGAGTGTGGGGGACAGGGCACGTCAGCCCCAGCATTTT; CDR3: CAWSVGDRARQPQHF
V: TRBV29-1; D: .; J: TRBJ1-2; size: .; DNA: TGCAGCGTTGTGGAGGCTTATGGCTACACCTTC; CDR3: CSVVEAYGYTF
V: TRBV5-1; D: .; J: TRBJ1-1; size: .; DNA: TGCGCCAGCAGCTTGGAGGGGATAGTAGCTGAAGCTTTCTTT; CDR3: CASSLEGIVAEAFF
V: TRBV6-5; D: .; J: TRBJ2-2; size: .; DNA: TGTGCCAGCAGTTACTCGACAGACGGGATCGGGGAGCTGTTTTTT; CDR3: CASSYSTDGIGELFF
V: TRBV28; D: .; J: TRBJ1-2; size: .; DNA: TGTGCCAACCGGGACAAGTTTAACTATGGCTACACCTTC; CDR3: CANRDKFNYGYTF
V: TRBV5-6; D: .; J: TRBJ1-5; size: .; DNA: TGTGCCAGCAGCTTGGCACTAAATAGCAATCAGCCCCAGCATTTT; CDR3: CASSLALNSNQPQHF
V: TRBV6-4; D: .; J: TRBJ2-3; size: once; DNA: TGTGCCAGCAGTGACTGGACCACAGATACGCAGTATTTT; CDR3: CASSDWTTDTQYF
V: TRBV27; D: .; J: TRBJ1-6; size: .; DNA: TGTGCCAGCAGTTTAGGGGCAGGGATAAGTAATTCACCCCTCCACTTT; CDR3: CASSLGAGISNSPLHF
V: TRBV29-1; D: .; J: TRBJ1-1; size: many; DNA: TGCAGCGTTGTGGGGGGCCGGGGGAACACTGAAGCTTTCTTT; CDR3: CSVVGGRGNTEAFF
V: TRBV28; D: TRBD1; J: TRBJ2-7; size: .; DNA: TGTGCCAGCAGTTCCCTGACAGGGCGAGGCGGGTACGAGCAGTACTTC; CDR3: CASSSLTGRGGYEQYF
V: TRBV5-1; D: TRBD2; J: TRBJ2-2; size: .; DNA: TGCGCCAGCAGCTTGGTACAACTAGCGGGACTTGAGAACACCGGGGAGCTGTTTTTT; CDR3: CASSLVQLAGLENTGELFF
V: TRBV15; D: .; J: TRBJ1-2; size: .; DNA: TGTGCCACCAGCAGAGATAGGAGGGGATTCTATGGCTACACCTTC; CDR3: CATSRDRRGFYGYTF
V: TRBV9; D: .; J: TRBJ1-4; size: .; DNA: TGTGCCAGCAGCGTAGACCTGTCTGGGGCTAATGAAAAACTGTTTTTT; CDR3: CASSVDLSGANEKLFF
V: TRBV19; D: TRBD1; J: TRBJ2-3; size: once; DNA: TGTGCCAGTAGTAGCGGGACAGGGCTCCCAGATACGCAGTATTTT; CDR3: CASSSGTGLPDTQYF
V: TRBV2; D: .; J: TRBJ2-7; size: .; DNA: TGTGCCAGCAGTACCAGGGCTCTGGAGTACTTC; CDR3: CASSTRALEYF
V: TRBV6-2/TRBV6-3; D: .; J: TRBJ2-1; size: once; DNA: TGTGCCAGCAGTTACGACGCCTACAATGAGCAGTTCTTC; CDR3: CASSYDAYNEQFF
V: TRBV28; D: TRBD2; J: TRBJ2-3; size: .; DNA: TGTGCCAGCAGTTTAAACCGACTAGCGGGGAGCACAGATACGCAGTATTTT; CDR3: CASSLNRLAGSTDTQYF
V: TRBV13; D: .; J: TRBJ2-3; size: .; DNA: TGTGCCAGCAGCTTAGGGCCGGGTAGGACAGATACGCAGTATTTT; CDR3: CASSLGPGRTDTQYF
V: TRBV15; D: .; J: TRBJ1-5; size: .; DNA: TGTGCCACCAGCAGAGACAGCTATCAGCCCCAGCATTTT; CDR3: CATSRDSYQPQHF
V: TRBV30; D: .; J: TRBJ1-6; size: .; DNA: TGTGCCTGGAGGGGCGAAAGATATAATTCACCCCTCCACTTT; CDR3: CAWRGERYNSPLHF
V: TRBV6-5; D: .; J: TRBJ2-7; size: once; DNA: TGTGCCAGCAGAAGCTCCTACGAGCAGTACTTC; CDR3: CASRSSYEQYF
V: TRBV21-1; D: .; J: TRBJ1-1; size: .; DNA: TGTGCCAGAACGAAGGTCGCTGAAGCTTTCTTT; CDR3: CARTKVAEAFF